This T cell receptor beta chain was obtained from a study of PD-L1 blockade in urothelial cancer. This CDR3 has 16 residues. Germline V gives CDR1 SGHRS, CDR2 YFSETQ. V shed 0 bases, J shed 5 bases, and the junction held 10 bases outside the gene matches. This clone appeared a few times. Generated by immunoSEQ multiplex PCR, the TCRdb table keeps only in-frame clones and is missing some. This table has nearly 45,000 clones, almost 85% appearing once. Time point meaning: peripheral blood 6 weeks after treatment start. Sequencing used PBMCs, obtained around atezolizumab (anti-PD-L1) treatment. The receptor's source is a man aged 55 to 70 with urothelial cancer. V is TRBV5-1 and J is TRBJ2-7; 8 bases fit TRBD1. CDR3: CASSLGATGGSNEQYF. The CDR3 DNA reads TGCGCCAGCAGCTTGGGGGCCACAGGGGGGAGCAACGAGCAGTACTTC.